This paragraph covers one TCR gamma chain sequence. This clone turned up a few times. Its antigen has not been determined. A much larger clone lies a single base off, so this may be a read error. Library generation was performed with PCR. Sequenced on an Illumina MiSeq. TCRdb reprocessed the public reads with the caller CATT; rows with the same DNA were merged afterwards. The sample contains about 3,900 gamma-chain clones, 15% to 20% of them found a single time. About 7% of the sample is taken by the ten largest. This sample was taken from a study of human gamma delta and Vdelta1 T cells listed by TCRdb under 2018. Looking at the study overall: Delta One T cells, Vd1+ gamma-delta T cells, were investigated in the study as cytotoxic effectors against acute myeloid leukemia. What the research found in general, with its limitations: According to the report, Delta One T cells were polyclonal and showed broad cytotoxic targeting of acute myeloid leukemia.

The CDR3 runs 13 amino acids, cysteine and phenylalanine included. Only the CDR3 region is kept as DNA, spanning 39 bases read in frame from base 1. Based on the germline V gene, the CDR1 and CDR2 sequences are EGSTGY and YDSYTSSV. The sequenced material came from Vdelta1 gamma-delta T cells from blood grown in culture (DOT cells). Taken with the paper, the label for cell subset or site translates to: Delta One T cells, in vitro expanded/differentiated Vd1+ gamma-delta T cells. Recombination joined TRGV4 with TRGJ1 or TRGJ2. This receptor was obtained from a human donor in good health. The CDR3 reads CATWDGPGYKNLF. The nucleotides are TGTGCCACCTGGGATGGACCTGGATATAAGAACCTCTTT.